The 27 T cell receptor beta chains given below trace back to one sample, sequenced in a study of cytomegalovirus exposure and HLA in healthy donors. PCR amplification relied on 60 Vbeta primers (plus 13 Jbeta primers). Clones were sequenced by immunoSEQ multiplex PCR, and TCRdb holds only the in-frame ones, with some missing. Found here are around 120,000 clones, 70% of them singletons; the top ten hold around 9.9%. Sequencing used PBMCs. All receptors come from a man in his forties in good health and CMV-seropositive.

The CDR3 sequence: CASSGGQDYYGYTF. CDR3 sequence (DNA): TGTGCCAGCAGCGGAGGACAGGACTATTATGGCTACACCTTC. The chain links TRBV9 to TRBJ1-2, with 7 nucleotides matching TRBD1. Germline CDR1 is SGDLS and CDR2 is YYNGEE. The trim removed 3 bases at V and 5 bases at J, leaving 7 bases unmatched. The CDR3 loop spans 14 amino acids.

This clone was seen a few times. The V call is TRBV7-9, the J call TRBJ2-1; D gene uncertain. The germline CDR1 and CDR2 sequences are SEHNR and FQNEAQ (reference sequence). Trimming took off 7 bases at V and 5 bases at J, with 9 bases between the two ends. This CDR3 is 12 amino acids long. The CDR3 spells CASTRDNNEQFF. The DNA of the CDR3 is TGTGCCAGCACCCGTGACAACAATGAGCAGTTCTTC. Drawing the rest from reference TRBV7-9 and TRBJ2-1, the complete variable domain is DTGVSQNPRHKITKRGQNVTFRCDPISEHNRLYWYRQTLGQGPEFLTYFQNEAQLEKSRLLSDRFSAERPKGSFSTLEIQRTEQGDSAMYLCASTRDNNEQFFGPGTRLTVL.

The chain recombines TRBV9 with TRBJ2-1, with a weak D call TRBD2 (5 bases). V shed 3 bases and J shed 9 bases, with 13 bases lying between them. The CDR3 sequence is 13 residues long. Germline lookup yields CDR1 SGDLS and CDR2 YYNGEE. CDR3 protein: CASSDGAGGEQFF. CDR3 nucleotides: TGTGCCAGCAGCGACGGTGCTGGAGGTGAGCAGTTCTTC.

The gene calls are TRBV19 and TRBJ2-3; D perhaps matches TRBD2 (5 bases). This CDR3 has 11 residues. V dropped 8 bases and J dropped 5 bases, with 8 bases sitting between them. CDR1 LNHDA and CDR2 SQIVND come from the germline V gene (reference sequence). CDR3 bases: TGTGCCAGTCGGGAACAAGATACGCAGTATTTT. Translating it yields CASREQDTQYF.

The chain carries TRBV29-1 and TRBJ2-5, with D possibly matching TRBD2 (5 bases). The germline CDR1 and CDR2 sequences are SQVTM and ANQGSEA. The length of the CDR3 is 13 residues. V lost 6 bases to trimming and J lost 4 bases, with 15 bases between them. In DNA, the CDR3 is TGCAGCGTGGCCCCCCGGGCGGGAGAGACCCAGTACTTC. As protein: CSVAPRAGETQYF.

The V and J genes are TRBV30 and TRBJ2-7; D is unresolved. Trimming stripped 0 bases from V and 6 bases from J, with 12 bases between. The CDR3 is made up of 13 amino acids. The V gene's germline CDR1 is GTSNPN and CDR2 SVGIG (reference sequence). The CDR3 DNA sequence: TGTGCCTGGAGTGTCCTAGTTAATGGCGAGCAGTACTTC. As protein: CAWSVLVNGEQYF.

V usage is TRBV14 and J usage is TRBJ2-3; 9 bases are shared with TRBD2. V gave up 4 bases and J gave up 2 bases; unmatched junction bases: 13. The CDR3 is 18 amino acids. The germline CDR1 and CDR2 sequences are SGHDN and FVKESK. The CDR3 sequence is CASSPTGYSGSLTDTQYF. DNA of the CDR3: TGTGCCAGCAGCCCCACAGGATATAGCGGGAGCCTCACAGATACGCAGTATTTT. Supplemented by reference TRBV14 and TRBJ2-3, the full variable domain reads EAGVTQFPSHSVIEKGQTVTLRCDPISGHDNLYWYRRVMGKEIKFLLHFVKESKQDESGMPNNRFLAERTGGTYSTLKVQPAELEDSGVYFCASSPTGYSGSLTDTQYFGPGTRLTVL.

This clone was seen only a few times. The V call is TRBV6-1, the J call TRBJ1-1, with D possibly being TRBD1 (6 bases). The CDR3 totals 15 residues. The germline gives CDR1 MNHNS, CDR2 SASEGT. Trimming left V 4 bases short and J 1 base short, with 13 bases between. CDR3 protein: CASSVAPDRNTEAFF. The DNA for the CDR3 is TGTGCCAGCAGTGTGGCCCCGGACAGGAACACTGAAGCTTTCTTT.

There are a few counts of this clone. The chain joins TRBV6-6 to TRBJ2-7, with TRBD2 matching 9 bases. The CDR3 contains 15 residues. Per germline, CDR1 MNHNY and CDR2 SVGAGI (reference sequence). V shed 4 bases, J shed 1 base, and the junction held 5 bases outside the gene matches. CDR3 residues: CASSFSGSYSYEQYV. CDR3 bases: TGTGCCAGCAGTTTTAGCGGGAGCTATTCCTACGAGCAGTACGTC.

The chain employs TRBV5-6 and TRBJ1-3; D might be TRBD1 (6 bases). This CDR3 has 15 residues. Germline CDR1 and CDR2: SGHDT and YYEEEE. Trimming removed 6 bases at V and 1 base at J, with 14 bases between. CDR3: CASNHRAPSGNTIYF. The DNA for the CDR3 is TGTGCCAGCAACCACAGGGCTCCGTCTGGAAACACCATATATTTT. Full variable domain (outside the CDR3, taken from reference TRBV5-6 and TRBJ1-3): DAGVTQSPTHLIKTRGQQVTLRCSPKSGHDTVSWYQQALGQGPQFIFQYYEEEERQRGNFPDRFSGHQFPNYSSELNVNALLLGDSALYLCASNHRAPSGNTIYFGEGSWLTVV.

The J gene is TRBJ1-2, the V gene TRBV28; no firm D call. V gave up 6 bases and J gave up 5 bases, with 19 bases separating them. The CDR3 is made up of 15 amino acids. From germline, CDR1 is MDHEN and CDR2 SYDVKM. The CDR3 is CASSRQVGPGYGYTF. CDR3 DNA: TGTGCCAGCAGCCGACAAGTGGGTCCGGGATATGGCTACACCTTC.

The V call is TRBV27, the J call TRBJ2-7, with D possibly TRBD2 on 6 matching bases. V lost 2 bases and J lost 3, with 11 bases in between. Looked up from germline, CDR1 is MNHEY and CDR2 is SMNVEV (reference sequence). This CDR3 is built from 14 residues. In DNA, the CDR3 is TGTGCCAGCAGTTTAGACGGGAGCGGCTACGAGCAGTACTTC. It yields the protein CASSLDGSGYEQYF.

This clone has only one observation. V is TRBV6-5 and J is TRBJ1-2, with D tentatively TRBD1 (6 bases). This CDR3 region has 14 residues. V was pared by 4 bases and J by 8 bases, with 17 bases between. The germline V gene encodes CDR1 MNHEY and CDR2 SVGAGI. CDR3 nucleotides: TGTGCCAGCAGTTCGCGGGGGGGCGACGGAGGCTACACCTTC. It encodes CASSSRGGDGGYTF.

This clone was observed a single time. The chain recombines TRBV28 with TRBJ2-7; D is possibly TRBD2 (5 bases). The V gene lost 5 bases and the J gene lost 4 bases, with 6 bases spanning the gap. The CDR3 has 11 residues. Germline CDR1 is MDHEN and CDR2 is SYDVKM. The CDR3 coding sequence is TGTGCCAGCAGTCGGGAATACGAGCAGTACTTC. Residues: CASSREYEQYF.

The CDR3 coding sequence is TGTGCCAGCAGCAGGGGACTAGCGGGAACGCAAGAGACCCAGTACTTC. Encoded protein: CASSRGLAGTQETQYF. The chain uses TRBV5-5 and TRBJ2-5; TRBD2 aligns across 13 bases. This CDR3 region has 16 residues. The J segment lost 2 bases and the V segment lost 4 bases, leaving 5 bases of the junction unmatched. From germline, CDR1 is SGHKS and CDR2 YYEKEE (reference sequence).

This CDR3 reads CASSPGTGGSTEAFF. The CDR3 nucleotides are TGTGCCAGCAGCCCCGGGACAGGGGGCTCCACTGAAGCTTTCTTT. The chain uses TRBV11-3 and TRBJ1-1; TRBD1 matches at 12 bases. V was clipped by 5 bases and J by 4 bases; unmatched bases: 5. CDR1 and CDR2 (germline): SGHNT, YENEEA. The CDR3 sequence is 15 residues long.

The chain joins TRBV29-1 to TRBJ2-2, with 9 nucleotides matching TRBD1. Trimming cost V 6 bases and J 3 bases; bases outside gene matches: 5. The V gene's germline CDR1 is SQVTM and CDR2 ANQGSEA. This CDR3 region has 14 residues. The CDR3 bases are TGCAGCGTCGCGACAGGGGGGGACACCGGGGAGCTGTTTTTT. Translated, it gives CSVATGGDTGELFF.

The J gene is TRBJ2-2, the V gene TRBV12-5; 10 bases are a match to TRBD2. From germline, CDR1 is LGHNT and CDR2 FRNRAP. The CDR3 is 16 amino acids. J gave up 6 bases and V 4 bases, and 8 bases lay outside the gene matches. The CDR3 reads CASGWVPAGGAGELFF. The CDR3 DNA is TGTGCTAGTGGTTGGGTCCCAGCGGGAGGGGCCGGGGAGCTGTTTTTT.

J is TRBJ1-4 and V is TRBV25-1, with D possibly being TRBD1 (5 bases). Deletions cut 7 bases from V and 5 bases from J, with 23 bases between. CDR3 length: 17 amino acids. Germline V gene sequence: CDR1 MGHDK, CDR2 SYGVNS. CDR3 in DNA: TGTGCCAGCATCCGCCCCGCAGTGGCTGGGGCGAATGAAAAACTGTTTTTT. It specifies CASIRPAVAGANEKLFF.

The rearrangement uses TRBV7-9 and TRBJ2-1, with D tentatively TRBD2 (6 bases). This CDR3 is built from 14 residues. Germline values: CDR1 SEHNR, CDR2 FQNEAQ (reference sequence). V lost 3 bases and J lost 11, with 17 bases in between. CDR3 DNA sequence: TGTGCCAGCAGCTTGGCTAGCGATCCCTCAAAGCAGTTCTTC. This gives the protein CASSLASDPSKQFF.

This clone was detected a few times. CDR3 residues: CASSLGGGRAYNEQFF. The CDR3 DNA is TGCGCCAGCAGCTTGGGCGGCGGGAGGGCCTACAATGAGCAGTTCTTC. V usage is TRBV5-1 and J usage is TRBJ2-1; 9 nucleotides align to TRBD2. Trimming removed 0 bases from V and 2 bases from J; junction bases left unmatched: 3. Germline V gene data show CDR1 as SGHRS and CDR2 as YFSETQ. There are 16 residues in the CDR3.

V gene TRBV7-9 combines with J gene TRBJ2-1, with TRBD2 matching over 14 bases. Germline CDR1 is SEHNR and CDR2 is FQNEAQ (reference sequence). The junction had 10 bases not matched to a gene; V was cut back by 6 bases and J by 9 bases. The CDR3 has 16 residues. The CDR3 bases are TGTGCCAGCAGTTCGACTAGCGGGAGGGCCAACGCTGAGCAGTTCTTC. Translating it yields CASSSTSGRANAEQFF.

By share, this clone ranks as medium-sized (0.01 to 0.1%). This chain joins TRBV7-9 and TRBJ2-4; TRBD1 is a possible D gene (6 bases). The CDR3 runs 18 residues. The V end was cut by 3 bases, the J end by 0 bases, with 18 bases between. Germline V gene sequence: CDR1 SEHNR, CDR2 FQNEAQ (reference sequence). DNA for the CDR3: TGTGCCAGCAGCTTCACCAAGACGGGGACAAAAGCCAAAAACATTCAGTACTTC. This sequence encodes CASSFTKTGTKAKNIQYF.

V and J are TRBV5-1 and TRBJ1-5; D perhaps matches TRBD1 (6 bases). The CDR3 contains 15 residues. The germline gives CDR1 SGHRS, CDR2 YFSETQ. The ends were cut back, 0 bases at V and 7 bases at J, with 14 bases in the middle. CDR3 protein: CASSLEGGLGQPQHF. The CDR3 DNA follows: TGCGCCAGCAGCTTGGAGGGGGGGCTAGGGCAGCCCCAGCATTTT. Supplemented by reference TRBV5-1 and TRBJ1-5, the full variable domain reads KAGVTQTPRYLIKTRGQQVTLSCSPISGHRSVSWYQQTPGQGLQFLFEYFSETQRNKGNFPGRFSGRQFSNSRSEMNVSTLELGDSALYLCASSLEGGLGQPQHFGDGTRLSIL.

This sequence joins TRBV28 and TRBJ2-7, with 11 bases aligning to TRBD1. There are 13 residues in the CDR3. CDR1 is MDHEN, CDR2 SYDVKM, per germline. V trimming: 11 bases; J trimming: 3 bases; junction bases outside the gene matches: 6. The CDR3 loop is CAARDRGNYEQYF. As DNA, the CDR3 is TGTGCCGCCCGGGACAGGGGGAACTACGAGCAGTACTTC.

V is TRBV9 and J is TRBJ1-3; no reliable D call. The CDR3 spans 13 residues. Trimming took 1 base from V and 2 from J, leaving 4 bases between them. Germline assignment: CDR1 SGDLS and CDR2 YYNGEE. Written as DNA, the CDR3 is TGTGCCAGCAGCGTATTAGCTGGAAACACCATATATTTT. Residues: CASSVLAGNTIYF.

The rearrangement uses TRBV30 and TRBJ2-2; no clear D gene. V was clipped by 3 bases and J by 0 bases, with 8 bases between them. Germline assignment: CDR1 GTSNPN and CDR2 SVGIG (reference sequence). The CDR3 is 14 residues long. This CDR3 reads CAWRVGANTGELFF. CDR3 sequence (DNA): TGTGCCTGGAGGGTCGGAGCGAACACCGGGGAGCTGTTTTTT.